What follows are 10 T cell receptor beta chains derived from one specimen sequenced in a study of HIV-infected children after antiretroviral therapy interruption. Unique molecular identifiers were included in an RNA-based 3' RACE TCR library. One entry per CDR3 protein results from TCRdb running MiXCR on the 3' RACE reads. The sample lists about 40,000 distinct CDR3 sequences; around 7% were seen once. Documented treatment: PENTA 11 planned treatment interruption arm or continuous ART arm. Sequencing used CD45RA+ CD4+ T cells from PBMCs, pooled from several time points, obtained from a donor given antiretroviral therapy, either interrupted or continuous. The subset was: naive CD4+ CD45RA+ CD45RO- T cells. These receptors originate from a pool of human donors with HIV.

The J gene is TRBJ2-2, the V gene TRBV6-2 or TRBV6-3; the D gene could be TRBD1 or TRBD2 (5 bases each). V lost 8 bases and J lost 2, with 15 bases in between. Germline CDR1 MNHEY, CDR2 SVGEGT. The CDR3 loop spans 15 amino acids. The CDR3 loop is CASGGRGLNTGELFF. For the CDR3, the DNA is TGTGCCAGCGGAGGCCGGGGCCTCAACACCGGGGAGCTGTTTTTT.

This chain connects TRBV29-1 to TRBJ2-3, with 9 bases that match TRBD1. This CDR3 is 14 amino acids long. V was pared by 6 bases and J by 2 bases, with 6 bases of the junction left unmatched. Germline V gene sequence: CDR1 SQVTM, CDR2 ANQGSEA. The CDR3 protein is CSVGTGKLTDTQYF. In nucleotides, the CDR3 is TGCAGCGTGGGGACAGGGAAACTCACAGATACGCAGTATTTT.

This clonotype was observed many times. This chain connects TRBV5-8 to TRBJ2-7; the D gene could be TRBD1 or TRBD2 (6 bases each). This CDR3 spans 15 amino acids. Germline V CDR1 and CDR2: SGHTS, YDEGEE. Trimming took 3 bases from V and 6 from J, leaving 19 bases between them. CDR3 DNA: TGTGCCAGCAGCTCCGAAGGGGGGACCGTGGTCGAGCAGTACTTC. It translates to CASSSEGGTVVEQYF.

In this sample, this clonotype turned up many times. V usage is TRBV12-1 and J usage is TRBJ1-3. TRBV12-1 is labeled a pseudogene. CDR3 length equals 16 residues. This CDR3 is CASSFGPAVTGNTIYF. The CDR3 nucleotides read TGTGCCAGCAGCTTTGGACCCGCGGTTACTGGAAACACCATATATTTT.

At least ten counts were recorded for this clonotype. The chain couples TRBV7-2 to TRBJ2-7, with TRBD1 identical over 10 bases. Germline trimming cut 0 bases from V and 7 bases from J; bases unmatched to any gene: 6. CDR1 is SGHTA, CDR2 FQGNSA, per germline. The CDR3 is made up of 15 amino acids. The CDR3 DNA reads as TGTGCCAGCAGCTTAGCCGGGACAGGGGCCAGGGAGCAGTACTTC. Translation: CASSLAGTGAREQYF.

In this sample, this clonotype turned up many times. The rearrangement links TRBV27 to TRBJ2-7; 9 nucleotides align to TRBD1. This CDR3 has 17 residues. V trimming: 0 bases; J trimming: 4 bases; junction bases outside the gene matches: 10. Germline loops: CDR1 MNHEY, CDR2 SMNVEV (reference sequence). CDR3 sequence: CASSLSTTGTGMYEQYF. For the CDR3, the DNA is TGTGCCAGCAGTTTATCGACTACGGGGACAGGGATGTACGAGCAGTACTTC.

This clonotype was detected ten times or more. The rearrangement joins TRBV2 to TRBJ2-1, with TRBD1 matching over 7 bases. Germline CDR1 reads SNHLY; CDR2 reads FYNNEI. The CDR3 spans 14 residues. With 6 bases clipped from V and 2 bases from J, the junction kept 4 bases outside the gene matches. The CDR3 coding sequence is TGTGCCAGCAGCACAGGGGCCCCCTACAATGAGCAGTTCTTC. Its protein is CASSTGAPYNEQFF. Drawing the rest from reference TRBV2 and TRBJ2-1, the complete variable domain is EPEVTQTPSHQVTQMGQEVILRCVPISNHLYFYWYRQILGQKVEFLVSFYNNEISEKSEIFDDQFSVERPDGSNFTLKIRSTKLEDSAMYFCASSTGAPYNEQFFGPGTRLTVL.

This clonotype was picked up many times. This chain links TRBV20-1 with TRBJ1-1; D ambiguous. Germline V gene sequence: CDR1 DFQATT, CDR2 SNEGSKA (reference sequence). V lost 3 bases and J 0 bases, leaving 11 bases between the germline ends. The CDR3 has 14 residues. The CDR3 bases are TGCAGTGCTAGCTTGTCGTCCTTGAACACTGAAGCTTTCTTT. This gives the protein CSASLSSLNTEAFF.

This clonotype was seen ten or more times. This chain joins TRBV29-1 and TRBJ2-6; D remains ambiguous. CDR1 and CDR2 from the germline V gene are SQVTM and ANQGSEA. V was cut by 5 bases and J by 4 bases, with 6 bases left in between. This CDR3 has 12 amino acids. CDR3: CSVSIGANVLTF. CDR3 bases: TGCAGCGTTAGTATAGGGGCCAACGTCCTGACTTTC.

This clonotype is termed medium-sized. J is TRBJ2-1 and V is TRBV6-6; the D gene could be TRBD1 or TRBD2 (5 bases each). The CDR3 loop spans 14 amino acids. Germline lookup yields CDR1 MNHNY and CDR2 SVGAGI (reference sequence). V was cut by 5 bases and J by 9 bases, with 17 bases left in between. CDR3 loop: CASSERGNYAEQFF. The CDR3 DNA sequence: TGTGCCAGCAGTGAGAGGGGTAACTATGCTGAGCAGTTCTTC.